The next 21 T cell receptor beta chains were all read from a single sample in a study of beta chain features in type 1 diabetes. What was sequenced were expressed TCRB transcripts, since all of the isolated RNA had been reverse transcribed. Repertoires were generated with immunoSEQ multiplex PCR, while TCRdb's copy carries only in-frame clones and drops some. This table holds some 300,000 clones, 8% found once. Sequencing was done on a sample of central memory CD4+ T cells from blood. Receptors were obtained from a young woman in good health.

The chain links TRBV19 to TRBJ2-6, with D possibly TRBD2 on 5 matching bases. CDR3 length: 14 residues. Germline-derived CDR1 and CDR2 are LNHDA and SQIVND (reference sequence). V was pared by 8 bases and J by 1 base, with 9 bases between. The CDR3, as DNA: TGTGCCAGTCAACCGGGGTCTGGGGCCAACGTCCTGACTTTC. Translated, it gives CASQPGSGANVLTF.

On this clone: One end of the junction is discordant with germline, which a read error may explain. In nucleotides, the CDR3 is TGCGCCCCTACGGCCAGGGGTCGGCCAGATACGCAGTATTTT. Its translation: CAPTARGRPDTQYF. The chain couples TRBV5-4 to TRBJ2-3, with a possible D match to TRBD1 (6 bases). The CDR3 contains 14 residues. From germline, CDR1 is SGHNT and CDR2 YYREEE (reference sequence).

This clone was counted many times. V gene TRBV7-2 combines with J gene TRBJ2-3; D is ambiguous. Trimming cost V 5 bases and J 2 bases, with 11 bases left between them. Germline V lookup: CDR1 SGHTA, CDR2 FQGNSA. CDR3 length: 14 amino acids. CDR3 nucleotides: TGTGCCAGCAGCGCTACTGGGTACACAGATACGCAGTATTTT. Amino acids: CASSATGYTDTQYF. The variable domain in full, with the rest retrieved from reference TRBV7-2 and TRBJ2-3, is GAGVSQSPSNKVTEKGKDVELRCDPISGHTALYWYRQSLGQGLEFLIYFQGNSAPDKSGLPSDRFSAERTGGSVSTLTIQRTQQEDSAVYLCASSATGYTDTQYFGPGTRLTVL.

This clone was detected a few times. The chain joins TRBV7-9 to TRBJ1-2; D is unclear. The V gene's germline CDR1 is SEHNR and CDR2 FQNEAQ (reference sequence). This CDR3 has 14 residues. Trimming took off 2 bases at V and 7 bases at J, with 14 bases between the two ends. CDR3 region: CASSLMGEGAGYTF. The CDR3 bases are TGTGCCAGCAGCTTAATGGGCGAAGGCGCTGGCTACACCTTC.

The genes are TRBV5-4 and TRBJ2-3; D perhaps matches TRBD2 (7 bases). The CDR3 spans 15 residues. Germline V gene data show CDR1 as SGHNT and CDR2 as YYREEE (reference sequence). V was pared by 4 bases and J by 0 bases, with 12 bases between. Here the CDR3 reads CASSPRGASTDTQYF. CDR3 bases: TGTGCCAGCAGCCCCCGGGGGGCTAGCACAGATACGCAGTATTTT.

This clone was counted a few times. CDR3 DNA: TGTGCCAGCAGCCCTCATACGGGGAACGAGCAGTACTTC. This codes for CASSPHTGNEQYF. This sequence joins TRBV12-1 and TRBJ2-7; the DNA was not compared with TRBD2, the D call given in the table. TRBV12-1 is a recognized pseudogene. The CDR3 consists of 13 residues.

V usage is TRBV25-1 and J usage is TRBJ2-1; the match to TRBD2 covers 9 bases. Per germline, CDR1 MGHDK and CDR2 SYGVNS. The V gene end was trimmed by 7 bases and the J gene end by 7 bases; junction bases not matched to a gene: 5. The CDR3 spans 13 residues. The CDR3 sequence: CASMLAGANEQFF. The CDR3 DNA is TGTGCCAGCATGTTAGCGGGAGCAAATGAGCAGTTCTTC.

The sample holds a few counts of this clone. The gene calls are TRBV4-2 and TRBJ2-7; D gene unclear. The CDR3 has 14 residues. The germline V gene encodes CDR1 LGHNA and CDR2 YNFKEQ. V was pared by 0 bases and J by 6 bases, with 12 bases between. The CDR3 DNA follows: TGTGCCAGCAGCCAAGAAGCAACTTCGCGCGAGCAGTACTTC. Translating gives CASSQEATSREQYF.

This clone was seen at least ten times. At one end the junction does not follow the germline gene, possibly because of a read error. The chain uses TRBV5-1 and TRBJ2-1; D ambiguous. Germline V CDR1 and CDR2: SGHRS, YFSETQ. The CDR3 runs 15 residues. CDR3 DNA: TGCGCCAGCAGCTTGGTACAGACCTCCAACAATGAGCAGTTCTTC. Encoded protein: CASSLVQTSNNEQFF. The entire variable domain, with the rest obtained from reference TRBV5-1 and TRBJ2-1, is as follows: KAGVTQTPRYLIKTRGQQVTLSCSPISGHRSVSWYQQTPGQGLQFLFEYFSETQRNKGNFPGRFSGRQFSNSRSEMNVSTLELGDSALYLCASSLVQTSNNEQFFGPGTRLTVL.

This chain links TRBV28 with TRBJ1-2; D is unclear. V was shortened by 6 bases and J by 8 bases, with 10 bases between the two germline ends. This CDR3 is built from 11 residues. The germline gives CDR1 MDHEN, CDR2 SYDVKM. This CDR3 is CASSTLRGYTF. DNA of the CDR3: TGTGCCAGCAGCACACTTAGAGGCTACACCTTC.

This clone showed up just a few times. The chain combines TRBV7-2 with TRBJ1-6; 10 nucleotides align to TRBD1. V trimming: 0 bases; J trimming: 9 bases; junction bases outside the gene matches: 2. Germline CDR1 and CDR2: SGHTA and FQGNSA. This CDR3 has 15 amino acids. CDR3 bases: TGTGCCAGCAGCTTAGCCGGACAGGGGGTTTCACCCCTCCACTTT. Translating gives CASSLAGQGVSPLHF.

This clone was observed a few times. The chain employs TRBV6-5 and TRBJ2-7, with 7 bases lining up with TRBD1. In germline, CDR1 is MNHEY, CDR2 SVGAGI. The CDR3 is 14 amino acids. J gave up 4 bases and V 6 bases, and 9 bases lay outside the gene matches. Here the CDR3 reads CASSRMGQNYEQYF. The CDR3 DNA is TGTGCCAGCAGCCGGATGGGACAGAATTACGAGCAGTACTTC.

This clone has more than one count but fewer than ten. One junction end disagrees with the germline gene, perhaps due to a read error. The chain links TRBV19 to TRBJ2-7; tentatively, D is TRBD1 (6 bases). This CDR3 has 15 amino acids. Germline V gives CDR1 LNHDA, CDR2 SQIVND (reference sequence). CDR3 bases: TGTGCCAGTAGCATAGGGCAGGGGAGCCTTATCGAGCAGTACTTC. The encoded protein is CASSIGQGSLIEQYF.

The chain joins TRBV7-2 to TRBJ1-2; D gene ambiguous. CDR3 length equals 15 residues. The ends were cut back, 5 bases at V and 8 bases at J, with 21 bases in the middle. The germline V gene has CDR1 SGHTA and CDR2 FQGNSA. CDR3 coding DNA: TGTGCCAGCAGCCTGACCGGGATGACGTTAAGGGGCTACACCTTC. Its translation: CASSLTGMTLRGYTF.

This clone came up a few times. The genes are TRBV5-4 and TRBJ1-2, with 9 bases matching TRBD1. This CDR3 is built from 14 residues. Per the germline V gene, CDR1 is SGHNT and CDR2 is YYREEE (reference sequence). Losses at the gene ends were 3 bases for V and 8 bases for J; bases not matched to a gene: 8. CDR3 loop: CASSSPGQGLGYTF. CDR3 nucleotide sequence: TGTGCCAGCAGCTCGCCGGGACAGGGTCTAGGCTACACCTTC.

This chain connects TRBV6-5 to TRBJ2-7, with 9 bases fitting TRBD1. The CDR3 sequence is 13 residues long. Germline CDR1 reads MNHEY; CDR2 reads SVGAGI. The junction had 3 bases not matched to a gene; V was cut back by 5 bases and J by 4 bases. The chain's CDR3 is CASSGTGSYEQYF. In DNA form, the CDR3 reads TGTGCCAGCAGTGGGACAGGGTCTTACGAGCAGTACTTC.

This clone was detected a few times. CDR3 sequence: CASSLSLRFSGANVLTF. The CDR3 DNA reads as TGTGCCAGCAGCTTGTCTTTGCGATTCTCTGGGGCCAACGTCCTGACTTTC. This sequence joins TRBV7-9 and TRBJ2-6, with unresolved D. Germline CDR1 and CDR2: SEHNR and FQNEAQ (reference sequence). Trimming pared 3 bases from V and 0 bases from J, leaving 12 bases between. This CDR3 contains 17 residues. Full variable domain (remainder filled in from reference TRBV7-9 and TRBJ2-6): DTGVSQNPRHKITKRGQNVTFRCDPISEHNRLYWYRQTLGQGPEFLTYFQNEAQLEKSRLLSDRFSAERPKGSFSTLEIQRTEQGDSAMYLCASSLSLRFSGANVLTFGAGSRLTVL.

The genes are TRBV28 and TRBJ2-7; TRBD1 matches at 9 bases. Germline assignment: CDR1 MDHEN and CDR2 SYDVKM. The CDR3 has 15 residues. J gave up 3 bases and V 3 bases, and 6 bases lay outside the gene matches. CDR3 loop: CASSLGGQGDYEQYV. The DNA for the CDR3 is TGTGCCAGCAGTTTGGGGGGACAGGGTGACTACGAGCAGTACGTC.

Only a few counts were recorded for this clone. The chain is built from TRBV28 and TRBJ1-2; TRBD1 aligns across 8 bases. The CDR3 covers 17 residues. Germline CDR1 is MDHEN and CDR2 is SYDVKM. J was trimmed by 8 bases and V by 6 bases; bases with no gene match: 20. The CDR3 here is CASSAGNSGQGFDGYTF. CDR3 DNA sequence: TGTGCCAGCAGCGCGGGTAACTCCGGACAGGGTTTCGACGGCTACACCTTC.

This clone was detected a few times. The DNA for the CDR3 is TGTGCCAGCAGTTCAACAGGGGGCCCTGGAAACACCATATATTTT. Translating it yields CASSSTGGPGNTIYF. The rearrangement joins TRBV7-2 to TRBJ1-3; TRBD1 matches at 9 bases. The germline CDR1 and CDR2 sequences are SGHTA and FQGNSA. The V segment lost 6 bases and the J segment 2 bases; nucleotides outside the gene matches: 5. The CDR3 extends over 15 amino acids.

The chain employs TRBV7-2 and TRBJ2-7; 7 bases fit TRBD1. The trim removed 5 bases at V and 4 bases at J, leaving 11 bases unmatched. The CDR3 sequence is 15 residues long. Germline assignment: CDR1 SGHTA and CDR2 FQGNSA. CDR3 DNA sequence: TGTGCCAGCAGCCGAACTACAGGGGCGATTTACGAGCAGTACGTC. This codes for CASSRTTGAIYEQYV.